Each of the 13 T cell receptor beta chains below was sequenced from the same sample in a study of blood T cell repertoires in COVID-19. Method: immunoSEQ multiplex PCR; TCRdb's copy keeps in-frame clones and lacks some. The data show more than 45,000 clones, around 86% seen once. The sample was peripheral blood. The receptors were gathered from a human donor with active COVID-19. The donor label of this sample is uncertain.

The rearrangement joins TRBV24-1 to TRBJ1-5, with 9 bases matching TRBD1. The CDR3 is 15 residues long. With 3 bases clipped from V and 6 bases from J, the junction kept 5 bases outside the gene matches. The germline V gene has CDR1 KGHDR and CDR2 SFDVKD. CDR3 amino acids: CATSDGQGLGQPQHF. As DNA, the CDR3 is TGTGCCACCAGTGATGGACAGGGGTTAGGTCAGCCCCAGCATTTT.

The V and J genes are TRBV6-5 and TRBJ2-7, with TRBD2 matching 10 bases. The CDR3 length is 14 residues. The V and J ends lost 9 bases and 5 bases, in that order; junction bases with no gene match: 10. The germline gives CDR1 MNHEY, CDR2 SVGAGI. The CDR3 region has the DNA TGTGCCAGTGTGAGAGCGGGAGGGCTCGACGAGCAGTACTTC. Translated, it gives CASVRAGGLDEQYF.

V is TRBV7-8 and J is TRBJ1-1, with 7 bases identical to TRBD1. With V trimmed by 5 bases and J by 0 bases, 3 bases remained unmatched. Germline V gives CDR1 SGHVS, CDR2 FQNEAQ. The CDR3 runs to 14 residues. DNA for the CDR3: TGTGCCAGCAGCAAGGGACAGTTGAACACTGAAGCTTTCTTT. Residues: CASSKGQLNTEAFF.

The J gene is TRBJ1-2, the V gene TRBV4-3, with D unresolved. This CDR3 spans 15 amino acids. Germline-derived CDR1 and CDR2 are LGHNA and YSLEER. Trimming removed 0 bases at V and 1 base at J, with 9 bases between. The CDR3: CASSQDTNSNYGYTF. Here the CDR3 DNA reads TGCGCCAGCAGCCAAGATACGAACAGTAACTATGGCTACACCTTC.

This chain connects TRBV9 to TRBJ2-3, with unresolved D. CDR3 length: 15 amino acids. Trimming stripped 3 bases from V and 3 bases from J, with 14 bases between. Germline V gene lookup returns CDR1 SGDLS and CDR2 YYNGEE. The CDR3 region has the DNA TGTGCCAGCAGCGGGTGGAGTTCGAAAACAGATACGCAGTATTTT. Translated, it gives CASSGWSSKTDTQYF.

The chain has TRBV7-8 and TRBJ2-5, with TRBD2 matching 9 bases. In germline, CDR1 is SGHVS, CDR2 FQNEAQ. The CDR3 runs to 13 residues. With V trimmed by 5 bases and J by 5 bases, 3 bases remained unmatched. The CDR3 loop reads CASSEAGGETQYF. CDR3 nucleotides: TGTGCCAGCAGCGAAGCGGGGGGCGAGACCCAGTACTTC.

The chain has TRBV11-3 and TRBJ1-4; 7 positions match TRBD1. V dropped 5 bases and J dropped 10; count of bases not matched to a gene: 4. The germline CDR1 and CDR2 sequences are SGHNT and YENEEA. The CDR3 runs to 12 residues. The CDR3 region is CASSATGVKLFF. The DNA for the CDR3 is TGTGCCAGCAGCGCCACAGGGGTAAAACTGTTTTTT.

The gene calls are TRBV30 and TRBJ2-2; D may be TRBD2 (5 bases). The germline V gene has CDR1 GTSNPN and CDR2 SVGIG (reference sequence). The CDR3 length is 15 residues. V was pared by 5 bases and J by 2 bases, with 15 bases between. The CDR3 DNA reads as TGTGCCTGGGGAGGCGGGCGGGTAAACACCGGGGAGCTGTTTTTT. This sequence encodes CAWGGGRVNTGELFF.

There are a few counts of this clone. The rearrangement uses TRBV27 and TRBJ1-1; 8 nucleotides line up with TRBD1. The ends lost 6 bases at V and 3 bases at J; junction bases unmatched: 3. The germline gives CDR1 MNHEY, CDR2 SMNVEV (reference sequence). There are 13 residues in the CDR3. The CDR3 region is CASSKTGDTEAFF. DNA of the CDR3: TGTGCCAGCAGCAAGACAGGGGACACTGAAGCTTTCTTT.

The chain carries TRBV27 and TRBJ2-7; 8 bases line up with TRBD1. This CDR3 spans 16 amino acids. Germline V CDR1 and CDR2: MNHEY, SMNVEV (reference sequence). With V trimmed by 5 bases and J by 1 base, 10 bases remained unmatched. The CDR3 DNA follows: TGTGCCAGCAGTACCTCATGGGACAGGACTTCCTACGAGCAGTACTTC. Amino acid sequence: CASSTSWDRTSYEQYF.

This CDR3 reads CASGDDRDVEKLFF. Here the CDR3 DNA reads TGTGCCAGCGGAGATGACAGGGATGTTGAAAAACTGTTTTTT. The chain carries TRBV9 and TRBJ1-4; the match to TRBD1 covers 7 bases. CDR1 and CDR2 (germline): SGDLS, YYNGEE. The length of the CDR3 is 14 residues. V shed 7 bases, J shed 7 bases, and the junction held 10 bases outside the gene matches.

This rearrangement joins TRBV7-8 to TRBJ1-5; D not certain. The germline V gene has CDR1 SGHVS and CDR2 FQNEAQ. The CDR3 spans 14 residues. With 1 base removed from V and 7 bases from J, the gap between germline ends came to 11 bases. CDR3 nucleotide sequence: TGTGCCAGCAGCTTAGGCGCGGGGAGGCAGCCCCAGCATTTT. Translated: CASSLGAGRQPQHF. Using reference TRBV7-8 and TRBJ1-5 for the parts outside the CDR3, the full variable domain is GAGVSQSPRYKVAKRGQDVALRCDPISGHVSLFWYQQALGQGPEFLTYFQNEAQLDKSGLPSDRFFAERPEGSVSTLKIQRTQQEDSAVYLCASSLGAGRQPQHFGDGTRLSIL.

V is TRBV4-3 and J is TRBJ2-1; D remains ambiguous. Germline-derived CDR1 and CDR2 are LGHNA and YSLEER. Trimming removed 0 bases from V and 4 bases from J, with 10 bases in between. The CDR3 has 15 residues. The CDR3 DNA follows: TGCGCCAGCAGCCAAGACCCTACCCGGTACAATGAGCAGTTCTTC. It codes for CASSQDPTRYNEQFF.